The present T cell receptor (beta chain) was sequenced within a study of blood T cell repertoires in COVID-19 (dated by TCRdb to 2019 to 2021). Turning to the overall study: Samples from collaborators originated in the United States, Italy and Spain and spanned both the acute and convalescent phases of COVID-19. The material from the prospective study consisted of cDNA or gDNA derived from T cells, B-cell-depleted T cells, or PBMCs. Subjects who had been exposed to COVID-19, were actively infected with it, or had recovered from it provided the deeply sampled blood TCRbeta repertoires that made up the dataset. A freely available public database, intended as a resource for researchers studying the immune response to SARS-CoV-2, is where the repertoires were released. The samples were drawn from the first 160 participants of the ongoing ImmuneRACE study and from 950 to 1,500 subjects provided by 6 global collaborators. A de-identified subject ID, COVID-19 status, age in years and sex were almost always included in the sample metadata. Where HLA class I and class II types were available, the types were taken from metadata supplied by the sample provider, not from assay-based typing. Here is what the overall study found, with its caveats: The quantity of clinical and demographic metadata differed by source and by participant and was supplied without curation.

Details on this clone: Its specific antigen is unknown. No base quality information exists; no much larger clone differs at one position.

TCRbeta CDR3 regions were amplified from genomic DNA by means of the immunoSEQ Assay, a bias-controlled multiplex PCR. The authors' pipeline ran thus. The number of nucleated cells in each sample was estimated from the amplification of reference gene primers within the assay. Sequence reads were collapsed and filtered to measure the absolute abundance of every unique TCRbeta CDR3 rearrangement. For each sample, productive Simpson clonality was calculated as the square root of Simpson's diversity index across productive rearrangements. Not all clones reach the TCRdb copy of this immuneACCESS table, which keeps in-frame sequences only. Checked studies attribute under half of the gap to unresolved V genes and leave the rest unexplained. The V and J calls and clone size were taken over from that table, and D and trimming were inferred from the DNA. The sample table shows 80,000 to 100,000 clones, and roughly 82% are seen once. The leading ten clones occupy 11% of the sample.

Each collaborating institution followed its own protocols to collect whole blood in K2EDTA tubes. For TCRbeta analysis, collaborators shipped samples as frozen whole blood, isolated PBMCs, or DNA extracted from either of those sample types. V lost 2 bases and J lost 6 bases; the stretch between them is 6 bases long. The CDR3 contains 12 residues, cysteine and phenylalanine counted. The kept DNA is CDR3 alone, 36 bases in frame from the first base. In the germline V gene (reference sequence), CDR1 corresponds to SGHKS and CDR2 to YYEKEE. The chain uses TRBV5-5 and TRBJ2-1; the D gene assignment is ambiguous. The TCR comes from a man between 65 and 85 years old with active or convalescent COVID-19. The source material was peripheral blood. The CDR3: CASSFNFNEQFF. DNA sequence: TGTGCCAGCAGCTTCAACTTCAATGAGCAGTTCTTC.